This TCR beta chain was sequenced in a study of T-cell reconstitution after alpha-beta-depleted transplantation in children. This clonotype was seen only a few times. The TCRbeta library incorporated unique molecular identifiers. TCRdb re-analysed the PCR reads in MiXCR, keeping a single row per CDR3 protein. The sample holds around 210,000 distinct CDR3 sequences, approximately 7% seen once. The starting material was PBMCs, obtained before TCRalphabeta/CD19-depleted stem cell transplant. This TCR was recovered from a boy aged 2 to 10 with acute lymphoblastic leukemia, due to receive a stem cell transplant.

The CDR3: CASSGQGTPVDTQYF. CDR3 sequence (DNA): TGTGCCAGCAGTGGACAGGGGACGCCCGTGGATACGCAGTATTTT. J is TRBJ2-3 and V is TRBV6-1, with 8 bases identical to TRBD1. V lost 4 bases, J lost 6 bases, and 9 bases stayed unmatched. The CDR3 consists of 15 residues. Looked up from germline, CDR1 is MNHNS and CDR2 is SASEGT.